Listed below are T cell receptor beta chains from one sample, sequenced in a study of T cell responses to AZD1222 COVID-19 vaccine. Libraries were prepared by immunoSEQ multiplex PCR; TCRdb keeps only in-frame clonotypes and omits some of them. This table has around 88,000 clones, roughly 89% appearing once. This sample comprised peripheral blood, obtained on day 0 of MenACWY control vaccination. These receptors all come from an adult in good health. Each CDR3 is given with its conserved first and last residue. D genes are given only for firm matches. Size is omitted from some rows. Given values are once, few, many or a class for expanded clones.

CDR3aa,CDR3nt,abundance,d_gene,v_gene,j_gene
CASSRSGTIYEQYF,TGTGCCAGCAGTAGATCCGGGACAATCTACGAGCAGTACTTC,few,.,TRBV7-9,TRBJ2-7
CASSLVRDRGVAFF,TGTGCCAGCAGCTTAGTTCGGGACAGGGGGGTGGCTTTCTTT,once,TRBD1,TRBV7-2,TRBJ1-1
CASMRPGFFGDNEQFF,TGTGCCAGCATGAGGCCCGGGTTCTTTGGGGACAATGAGCAGTTCTTC,.,.,TRBV25-1,TRBJ2-1
CATSSFDRGPARSTEAFF,TGTGCCACCAGCTCTTTCGACAGGGGCCCTGCTCGTAGCACTGAAGCTTTCTTT,.,TRBD1,TRBV15,TRBJ1-1
CASSIVGGITGELFF,TGTGCCAGTAGTATAGTAGGAGGAATCACCGGGGAGCTGTTTTTT,once,.,TRBV19,TRBJ2-2
CASSQEGGVSNEQFF,TGTGCCAGCAGCCAAGAGGGGGGGGTTTCAAATGAGCAGTTCTTC,.,TRBD2,TRBV4-2,TRBJ2-1
CASGRGNTEAFF,TGTGCCAGCGGTCGGGGGAACACTGAAGCTTTCTTT,.,.,TRBV12-3/TRBV12-4,TRBJ1-1
CATSIGRTDYGYTF,TGTGCCACCAGCATAGGGAGGACAGACTATGGCTACACCTTC,.,.,TRBV15,TRBJ1-2
CASSPAGGGSYGYTF,TGCGCCAGCAGCCCCGCGGGGGGCGGCAGCTATGGCTACACCTTC,.,.,TRBV5-1,TRBJ1-2
CASSQADRAGQPQHF,TGCGCCAGCAGCCAAGCTGACAGGGCAGGTCAGCCCCAGCATTTT,.,TRBD1,TRBV4-3,TRBJ1-5
CASSPPGAIYNEQFF,TGTGCCAGCAGCCCCCCGGGTGCGATTTACAATGAGCAGTTCTTC,few,.,TRBV3-1/TRBV3-2,TRBJ2-1
CASSLRGYSPLHF,TGTGCCAGCAGTTTGAGGGGGTACTCACCCCTCCACTTT,.,.,TRBV12-3/TRBV12-4,TRBJ1-6
CASSFRNTEAFF,TGTGCCAGCAGTTTCAGAAACACTGAAGCTTTCTTT,.,.,TRBV28,TRBJ1-1
CASTRGSWIDRVKQETQYF,TGCGCCAGCACCAGGGGCTCATGGATAGACAGGGTCAAACAAGAGACCCAGTACTTC,.,TRBD1,TRBV5-1,TRBJ2-5
CASSQAGGGVSSYEQYF,TGTGCCAGCAGCCAAGCCGGTGGCGGGGTTAGCTCCTACGAGCAGTACTTC,.,.,TRBV3-1/TRBV3-2,TRBJ2-7
CASSGAGDTQYF,TGTGCCAGCTCAGGGGCGGGAGATACGCAGTATTTT,.,.,TRBV18,TRBJ2-3
CASRGTGLNSPLHF,TGTGCCAGCAGAGGGACAGGTTTAAATTCACCCCTCCACTTT,.,TRBD1,TRBV6-5,TRBJ1-6
CASSYRTGSLNSPQHF,TGTGCCAGCAGTTACAGAACAGGGTCCCTTAATTCGCCCCAGCATTTT,.,.,TRBV6-2/TRBV6-3,TRBJ1-5
CASTDRPGKEKLFF,TGTGCCAGCACCGATCGACCAGGGAAAGAAAAACTGTTTTTT,.,.,TRBV21-1,TRBJ1-4
CASSQDRASGGRELFF,TGTGCCAGCAGCCAAGATAGGGCTAGCGGGGGAAGGGAGCTGTTTTTT,.,TRBD2,TRBV4-2,TRBJ2-2
CASSPSPIMNTEAFF,TGTGCCAGCAGCCCGAGTCCTATCATGAACACTGAAGCTTTCTTT,.,.,TRBV9,TRBJ1-1
CASSSQGGSSYEQYF,TGTGCCAGCAGCTCCCAGGGGGGGAGCTCCTACGAGCAGTACTTC,.,.,TRBV7-2,TRBJ2-7
CASAPGQGYEQYF,TGTGCCAGTGCTCCGGGACAGGGCTACGAGCAGTACTTC,.,TRBD1,TRBV25-1,TRBJ2-7
CASKTPRSNTGELFF,TGTGCCAGCAAGACCCCAAGGAGTAACACCGGGGAGCTGTTTTTT,.,.,TRBV6-5,TRBJ2-2
CASSLGTGKQYF,TGCGCCAGCAGCTTGGGGACAGGGAAGCAGTACTTC,.,TRBD1,TRBV5-1,TRBJ2-7
CASSVSGGLVDTQYF,TGTGCCAGCAGCGTGTCGGGGGGGCTGGTAGATACGCAGTATTTT,once,TRBD2,TRBV9,TRBJ2-3
CASSQKRTGDGVNVLTF,TGTGCCAGCAGCCAAAAGAGGACAGGGGACGGAGTCAACGTCCTGACTTTC,.,TRBD1,TRBV4-2,TRBJ2-6
CASSLLGYFTDTQYF,TGTGCCAGCAGCCTGCTAGGGTACTTCACAGATACGCAGTATTTT,.,.,TRBV5-4,TRBJ2-3
CASSSLTGPNSPLHF,TGTGCCAGCAGCTCCTTAACGGGACCTAATTCACCCCTCCACTTT,.,.,TRBV7-2,TRBJ1-6
CASSAGTGSQPQHF,TGTGCCAGCAGCGCCGGGACAGGAAGTCAGCCCCAGCATTTT,.,TRBD1,TRBV7-8,TRBJ1-5
CASRADRTNTGELFF,TGTGCCAGCAGGGCGGACAGGACCAACACCGGGGAGCTGTTTTTT,.,TRBD1,TRBV6-5,TRBJ2-2
CASSPARGRGYTF,TGTGCCAGCAGCCCCGCCAGGGGAAGGGGCTACACCTTC,.,.,TRBV3-1/TRBV3-2,TRBJ1-2
CASSLVQGGLTNEKLFF,TGTGCCAGCAGTTTAGTTCAGGGGGGTTTAACTAATGAAAAACTGTTTTTT,.,TRBD1,TRBV27,TRBJ1-4
CASSQRDRLQPQHF,TGTGCCAGCAGCCAAAGGGACCGCCTTCAGCCCCAGCATTTT,.,.,TRBV3-1/TRBV3-2,TRBJ1-5
CASSLEGRGYEQFF,TGTGCCAGCAGCTTAGAGGGGAGGGGTTATGAGCAGTTCTTC,.,TRBD2,TRBV7-9,TRBJ2-1
CASSSGGRANTGELFF,TGCGCCAGCAGCTCTGGGGGCAGAGCGAACACCGGGGAGCTGTTTTTT,.,.,TRBV5-1,TRBJ2-2
CASSLSWGQPLHF,TGTGCCAGCAGCTTATCGTGGGGACAACCCCTCCACTTT,few,.,TRBV7-3,TRBJ1-6
CASRTDITSGNTIYF,TGTGCCAGTAGGACGGACATTACCTCTGGAAACACCATATATTTT,.,.,TRBV19,TRBJ1-3
CASSTDREGGQPQHF,TGTGCCAGTAGTACGGACAGGGAGGGCGGTCAGCCCCAGCATTTT,.,TRBD1,TRBV19,TRBJ1-5
CASSPSRSGELFF,TGTGCCAGCTCACCCTCAAGGTCGGGGGAGCTGTTTTTT,.,.,TRBV18,TRBJ2-2
CASSSSGGNQPQHF,TGCGCCAGCAGCTCTTCAGGCGGCAATCAGCCCCAGCATTTT,once,.,TRBV5-1,TRBJ1-5
CASGLDRGNTGELFF,TGTGCTAGTGGTTTGGACAGGGGGAACACCGGGGAGCTGTTTTTT,.,TRBD1,TRBV12-5,TRBJ2-2
CASSYREGANGYTF,TGTGCCAGCAGTTACAGGGAGGGGGCGAATGGCTACACCTTC,.,TRBD1,TRBV6-2/TRBV6-3,TRBJ1-2
CASSYSRASGTGYTEAFF,TGTGCCAGCAGTTACTCGAGAGCGTCCGGGACAGGGTACACTGAAGCTTTCTTT,few,TRBD1,TRBV6-2/TRBV6-3,TRBJ1-1
CASSHGPRQGRQGYTF,TGTGCCAGCAGCCATGGCCCGAGACAGGGTCGCCAGGGCTACACCTTC,once,TRBD1,TRBV3-1/TRBV3-2,TRBJ1-2
CASSLRGQGYTF,TGTGCCAGCAGCCTTAGGGGACAGGGCTACACCTTC,.,TRBD1,TRBV5-6,TRBJ1-2
CSVEGNTEAFF,TGCAGCGTTGAGGGAAACACTGAAGCTTTCTTT,.,.,TRBV29-1,TRBJ1-1
CASSYSTGRLTEAFF,TGTGCCAGCAGTTACTCGACAGGAAGGTTGACTGAAGCTTTCTTT,.,.,TRBV6-5,TRBJ1-1
CASSGGVGGEQYF,TGTGCCAGCAGCGGCGGGGTTGGGGGCGAGCAGTACTTC,.,.,TRBV9,TRBJ2-7
CASRRNRVLELFF,TGTGCCAGCAGGCGGAACAGGGTGTTGGAGCTGTTTTTT,few,.,TRBV7-8,TRBJ2-2
CASSQDSTAGEYNEQFF,TGTGCCAGCAGCCAAGATTCGACAGCGGGGGAGTACAATGAGCAGTTCTTC,.,TRBD2,TRBV4-2,TRBJ2-1
CASSPLGSPGYTF,TGCGCCAGCAGCCCTCTGGGATCCCCGGGCTACACCTTC,.,.,TRBV4-3,TRBJ1-2
CASAPGTGFQYF,TGTGCCAGCGCCCCCGGGACAGGGTTTCAGTACTTC,.,TRBD1,TRBV6-6,TRBJ2-4
CASSLPRADYGYTF,TGTGCCAGCAGCCTCCCAAGGGCAGACTATGGCTACACCTTC,.,.,TRBV28,TRBJ1-2
CASSLGGLNYGYTF,TGTGCCAGCAGCTTGGGGGGGCTTAACTATGGCTACACCTTC,.,.,TRBV5-5,TRBJ1-2
CASSANAPGQHQETQYF,TGCGCCAGCAGCGCAAACGCGCCGGGACAGCACCAAGAGACCCAGTACTTC,.,TRBD1,TRBV5-1,TRBJ2-5
CASSIAGTGHGYTF,TGTGCCAGTAGTATAGCCGGGACCGGGCATGGCTACACCTTC,.,.,TRBV19,TRBJ1-2
CASSRRDNYEQYF,TGTGCCAGCAGCAGGCGGGACAACTACGAGCAGTACTTC,.,.,TRBV3-1/TRBV3-2,TRBJ2-7
CASSQVSPTSGGGKTQYF,TGCGCCAGCAGCCAAGTTAGCCCGACTAGCGGGGGGGGGAAGACCCAGTACTTC,.,TRBD2,TRBV4-1,TRBJ2-5
CASSHPGPNTGELFF,TGTGCCAGCAGCCATCCCGGACCCAACACCGGGGAGCTGTTTTTT,once,.,TRBV3-1/TRBV3-2,TRBJ2-2